Shown below are 15 T cell receptor beta chains from a single sample sequenced in a study of T-cell reconstitution after alpha-beta-depleted transplantation in children. It was with unique molecular identifiers that the TCRbeta library was prepared. TCRdb used MiXCR to reprocess the PCR reads, holding one entry per CDR3 protein. The repertoire holds around 180,000 distinct CDR3 sequences, with 8.5% to 14% as singletons. Specimen: PBMCs, collected before TCRalphabeta/CD19-depleted stem cell transplant. These TCRs come from a boy aged 2 to 9 with acute myeloid leukemia, due to receive a stem cell transplant.

This clonotype was counted at least ten times. This chain links TRBV5-1 with TRBJ2-1, with D unresolved. With 0 bases removed from V and 9 bases from J, the gap between germline ends came to 16 bases. Looked up from germline, CDR1 is SGHRS and CDR2 is YFSETQ. The CDR3 is made up of 15 amino acids. This CDR3 reads CASSLVTVTSVEQFF. CDR3 in DNA: TGCGCCAGCAGCTTGGTAACAGTGACCTCTGTTGAGCAGTTCTTC.

This clonotype appeared many times. This chain uses TRBV10-3 with TRBJ2-5, with 9 bases aligning to TRBD2. Trimming removed 0 bases from V and 4 bases from J; junction bases left unmatched: 15. The CDR3 sequence is 19 residues long. Germline V gene sequence: CDR1 ENHRY, CDR2 SYGVKD. The CDR3 nucleotides read TGTGCCATCAGTGAGTCGATCATCACTGCGGGAGGGCAAAGAGAGACCCAGTACTTC. Amino acid sequence: CAISESIITAGGQRETQYF.

The CDR3 region is CASSLKGQGEYYEQYF. The CDR3 region has the DNA TGTGCCAGCAGCTTAAAAGGACAGGGCGAATACTACGAGCAGTACTTC. The chain carries TRBV7-9 and TRBJ2-7; TRBD1 aligns across 8 bases. Trimming took 2 bases from V and 3 from J; bases not matched to a gene: 9. Germline V gene lookup returns CDR1 SEHNR and CDR2 FQNEAQ (reference sequence). The CDR3 covers 16 residues.

This clonotype has ten or more counts. The chain recombines TRBV29-1 with TRBJ1-1; 10 nucleotides match TRBD1. This CDR3 has 16 amino acids. Germline CDR1 SQVTM, CDR2 ANQGSEA. The V and J ends lost 7 bases and 3 bases, in that order; junction bases with no gene match: 14. The CDR3 nucleotides are TGCAGCGGACAAGGGGACAGGGGTTTTATCGACACTGAAGCTTTCTTT. It codes for CSGQGDRGFIDTEAFF.

This clonotype was observed many times. This chain links TRBV20-1 with TRBJ2-4, with TRBD2 identical over 13 bases. This CDR3 has 15 residues. The germline V gene encodes CDR1 DFQATT and CDR2 SNEGSKA (reference sequence). Unmatched junction bases numbered 8, after V lost 6 bases and J lost 6 bases. The CDR3 reads CSAPAGTSGTNIQYF. The CDR3, as DNA: TGCAGTGCGCCGGCCGGGACTAGCGGGACAAACATTCAGTACTTC.

This clonotype has a count of ten or more. The rearrangement uses TRBV12-3 or TRBV12-4 and TRBJ2-3; no definite D call. The ends were cut back, 8 bases at V and 4 bases at J, with 13 bases in the middle. CDR3 length: 13 amino acids. The CDR3 region has the DNA TGTGCCAGCGCCCGTGGGAACGCAGATACGCAGTATTTT. This gives the protein CASARGNADTQYF.

This clonotype was detected many times. Written as DNA, the CDR3 is TGCGCCAGCAGCCAAGATGGGGGGGGGCCAGGTCCTTACGAGCAGTACTTC. Its translation: CASSQDGGGPGPYEQYF. The chain carries TRBV4-1 and TRBJ2-7; weak D call: TRBD2 (7 bases). Trimming pared 0 bases from V and 4 bases from J, leaving 19 bases between. There are 17 residues in the CDR3. The germline V gene encodes CDR1 MGHRA and CDR2 YSYEKL.

This clonotype was seen many times. This chain uses TRBV5-5 with TRBJ2-7; TRBD2 agrees at 10 bases. The germline V gene has CDR1 SGHKS and CDR2 YYEKEE (reference sequence). Trimming cost V 0 bases and J 2 bases; bases outside gene matches: 2. CDR3 length: 15 amino acids. CDR3: CASSLVLAGPYEQYV. The CDR3, as DNA: TGTGCCAGCAGCTTGGTACTAGCGGGGCCCTACGAGCAGTACGTC.

The sample holds many counts of this clonotype. The rearrangement links TRBV5-5 to TRBJ1-5; D possibly corresponds to TRBD1 (5 bases). Per germline, CDR1 SGHKS and CDR2 YYEKEE (reference sequence). The CDR3 loop spans 14 amino acids. V lost 4 bases to trimming and J lost 3 bases, with 11 bases between them. The CDR3: CASSRKTDNQPQHF. The CDR3, as DNA: TGTGCCAGCAGCCGGAAGACAGACAATCAGCCCCAGCATTTT.

This clonotype showed up many times. The V gene is TRBV29-1, the J gene TRBJ1-3, with 7 bases that match TRBD1. V was pared by 6 bases and J by 2 bases, with 7 bases of the junction left unmatched. The CDR3 has 14 amino acids. Germline lookup yields CDR1 SQVTM and CDR2 ANQGSEA. CDR3 coding DNA: TGCAGCGTAGATACAGGGGTCACTGGAAACACCATATATTTT. It codes for CSVDTGVTGNTIYF. The complete variable domain, with remaining parts taken from reference TRBV29-1 and TRBJ1-3, reads SAVISQKPSRDICQRGTSLTIQCQVDSQVTMMFWYRQQPGQSLTLIATANQGSEATYESGFVIDKFPISRPNLTFSTLTVSNMSPEDSSIYLCSVDTGVTGNTIYFGEGSWLTVV.

This clonotype was seen many times. V and J are TRBV5-1 and TRBJ2-2, with 9 bases matching TRBD2. The CDR3 sequence is 20 residues long. Unmatched junction bases numbered 22, after V lost 4 bases and J lost 6 bases. Germline-derived CDR1 and CDR2 are SGHRS and YFSETQ. CDR3 DNA: TGCGCCAGCAGCCTGGTCAGAGGAGGCGGGAGGGCCTTGGTGGCCGGGGAGCTGTTTTTT. Translating it yields CASSLVRGGGRALVAGELFF.

This clonotype was picked up many times. The chain joins TRBV6-1 to TRBJ2-3, with 14 positions matching TRBD2. V lost 8 bases and J lost 2; bases outside the gene matches: 3. The CDR3 is 15 amino acids. CDR1 and CDR2 from the germline V gene are MNHNS and SASEGT. The CDR3: CASGTSGGITDTQYF. CDR3 nucleotide sequence: TGTGCCAGCGGGACTAGCGGGGGAATCACAGATACGCAGTATTTT.

This clonotype was picked up many times. V and J are TRBV5-1 and TRBJ2-1; 11 bases agree with TRBD2. The CDR3 runs 16 residues. V was clipped by 0 bases and J by 8 bases; unmatched bases: 7. Germline lookup yields CDR1 SGHRS and CDR2 YFSETQ. CDR3 DNA: TGCGCCAGCAGCTTGGTACTAGCGGGGGCCGGGGATGAGCAGTTCTTC. Its translation is CASSLVLAGAGDEQFF.

At least ten counts were recorded for this clonotype. The genes are TRBV10-3 and TRBJ2-7, with TRBD2 matching over 7 bases. The CDR3 sequence is 14 residues long. The V and J ends lost 4 bases and 0 bases, in that order; junction bases with no gene match: 3. Germline V gene lookup returns CDR1 ENHRY and CDR2 SYGVKD. The CDR3 here is CAISGASGSYEQYF. The CDR3 DNA is TGTGCCATCAGTGGGGCTAGCGGCTCCTACGAGCAGTACTTC.

This clonotype was picked up many times. This rearrangement joins TRBV10-2 to TRBJ2-7; D is ambiguous. The ends were cut back, 3 bases at V and 0 bases at J, with 12 bases in the middle. In germline, CDR1 is WSHSY, CDR2 SAAADI. The CDR3 spans 15 residues. Here the CDR3 reads CASSDPVKSSYEQYV. CDR3 coding DNA: TGCGCCAGCAGTGACCCTGTAAAAAGCTCCTACGAGCAGTACGTC.